This TCR beta chain was sequenced for a study of blood T cell repertoires in COVID-19 (TCRdb year 2020). Looking at the study overall: Samples from collaborators originated in the United States, Italy and Spain and spanned both the acute and convalescent phases of COVID-19. The sample metadata nearly always contained a de-identified subject ID, COVID-19 status, age in years and sex. Deeply sampled blood TCRbeta repertoires from subjects exposed to, actively infected with, or recovered from COVID-19 were included in the dataset. The repertoires were released in a freely available public database intended as a resource for research on the immune response to SARS-CoV-2. Samples were obtained from the ongoing ImmuneRACE study (first 160 participants) and from some 1,300 subjects provided by 6 global collaborators. The material from the prospective study consisted of cDNA or gDNA derived from T cells, B-cell-depleted T cells, or PBMCs. Where available, HLA class I and class II types were taken from metadata supplied by the sample provider and were not determined by assay-based typing.

Participants in the prospective study were enrolled through a virtual design, were aged roughly 18 to 100 years, and lived in 24 United States geographic areas. In the prospective study, participants were assigned to cohorts based on the clinical history participants reported in a screening survey and a study questionnaire. Each participant in the prospective study had whole blood, serum and a nasopharyngeal or oropharyngeal swab collected by mobile phlebotomists. Prospective study participants could optionally give additional blood draws and questionnaires over an approximately two-month period. Before DNA extraction, blood samples from the prospective study were shipped at room temperature or frozen. What the study reported, not specific to this receptor: The amount of clinical and demographic metadata varied by source and participant and was provided uncurated.

The CDR3 numbers 15 residues from cysteine through phenylalanine. Only CDR3 DNA is held: 45 bases, read in frame from base 1. For CDR1 and CDR2, the germline V gene lists LGHNA and YSLEER. Trimming removed 3 bases from V and 4 bases from J, leaving 12 bases between the germline ends. TCRbeta CDR3 regions were amplified from genomic DNA by means of the immunoSEQ Assay, a bias-controlled multiplex PCR. On the authors' methods: Nucleated cell counts per sample were estimated from amplification of reference gene primers within the assay. To quantify the absolute abundance of each unique TCRbeta CDR3 rearrangement, sequence reads were collapsed and filtered. For each sample, productive Simpson clonality was calculated as the square root of Simpson's diversity index over productive rearrangements. TCRdb mirrors the immuneACCESS table, restricted to in-frame sequences. Some clones are absent from its copies; in checked studies, under half trace to an unresolved V gene, and the reason for the others is unknown. The V and J calls and clone size were taken over from that table, and D and trimming were inferred from the DNA. Counted in this sample were around 220,000 clones; about 90% of them appeared once. The top ten hold over 6% of the sample.

On this clone: It has no known antigen specificity. There are no base qualities to consult, and no much larger clone falls within one base.

This sequence uses TRBV4-3 and TRBJ1-4; a weak D assignment points to TRBD1 (6 bases agree). The clonotype comes from a woman in her thirties with acute COVID-19. Material: PBMCs or T cells enriched from blood (not recorded which). The bases are TGCGCCAGCAGCCAGGACAGTCTCGTTAATGAAAAACTGTTTTTT. Translation gives CASSQDSLVNEKLFF.